This T cell receptor (beta chain) was found in a study of T cell responses to AZD1222 COVID-19 vaccine. Study results and caveats: The reported proportion of spike-specific TCRs targeting unmutated variant regions was nearly half. Spike-specific TCRs gained breadth and depth after people received two AZD1222 doses.

On this clone itself: Its target is not known.

Germline CDR1 MNHEY, CDR2 SVGAGI. V was pared by 5 bases and J by 1 base, with 5 bases of the junction left unmatched. The CDR3 totals 15 residues. Repertoires were generated with immunoSEQ multiplex PCR, while TCRdb's copy carries only in-frame clones and drops some. The sample lists approximately 82,000 clones, about 85% occurring once. The clonotype was recovered from an adult in good health. The sample in question was peripheral blood, obtained on day 0 of AZD1222 vaccination. V and J are TRBV6-5 and TRBJ2-4, with 7 bases identical to TRBD1. CDR3 sequence (DNA): TGTGCCAGCAGTAACCCACAGGGGGCCAAAAACATTCAGTACTTC. Protein: CASSNPQGAKNIQYF.